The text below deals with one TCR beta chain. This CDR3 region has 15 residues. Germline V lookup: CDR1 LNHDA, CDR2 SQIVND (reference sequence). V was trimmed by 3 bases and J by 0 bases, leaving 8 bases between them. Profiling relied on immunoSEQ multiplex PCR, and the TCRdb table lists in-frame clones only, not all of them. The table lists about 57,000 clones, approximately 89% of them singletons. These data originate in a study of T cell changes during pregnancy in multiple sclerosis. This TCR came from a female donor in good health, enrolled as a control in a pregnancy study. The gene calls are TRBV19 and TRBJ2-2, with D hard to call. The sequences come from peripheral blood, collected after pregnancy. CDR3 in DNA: TGTGCCAGTAGTATTGGGCCAGCGAACACCGGGGAGCTGTTTTTT. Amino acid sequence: CASSIGPANTGELFF.